This T cell receptor beta chain originates from a study of regulatory T cells in long-lasting Graves disease. Findings and caveats of the study: Sample size was small, which may have lowered accuracy.

According to the study, TCR beta libraries were built with iRepertoire HTBI primers and CDR3-region Arm-PCR. MiXCR was run by TCRdb on the multiplex PCR reads, yielding one entry per CDR3 protein. The sample carries 300,000 to 400,000 distinct CDR3 sequences, over 15% recorded once. The time point here: newly diagnosed GD, antithyroid drugs for less than 3 months. RNA isolated from PBMCs was used to make the TCR library. Worth noting for this clonotype: Its antigen is not known.

This sample also appeared in a second study, on T cells in Graves' hyperthyroidism and ophthalmopathy. From that study: The HTBI primer set was used in a first-round RT-PCR of the TCR CDR3. A model of 13 V-J pairs discriminated ophthalmopathy from stable hyperthyroidism.

The receptor was derived from a man aged 40-50 years with Graves disease. Sample: peripheral blood mononuclear cells (PBMCs), taken at new diagnosis, from a patient treated with antithyroid drugs.

In nucleotides, the CDR3 is TGTGCCTGGGGAGCGGGGCGCATTAATGAGCAGTTCTTC. Its protein product is CAWGAGRINEQFF. This chain connects TRBV30 to TRBJ2-1; 7 bases fit TRBD2. Germline V CDR1 and CDR2: GTSNPN, SVGIG (reference sequence). V lost 5 bases and J lost 7; bases outside the gene matches: 8. This CDR3 has 13 amino acids.